The 22 T cell receptor beta chains listed next were all sequenced from one sample in a study of T-cell reconstitution after alpha-beta-depleted transplantation in children. Preparation of the TCRbeta library was carried out with unique molecular identifiers. TCRdb analysed the PCR reads with MiXCR anew, one entry per CDR3 protein. The table includes 130,000 or so distinct CDR3 sequences, approximately 8.7% detected once. Material: PBMCs, mostly from graft donor cells, obtained 180 days after TCRalphabeta/CD19-depleted stem cell transplant. All receptors come from a girl in the first two years of life who had a stem cell transplant for combined immunodeficiency, so the T cells may come from the graft donor.

This clonotype has just a few counts. This chain connects TRBV12-3 or TRBV12-4 to TRBJ2-7; TRBD1 is a possible D gene (5 bases). The CDR3 length is 14 residues. Trimming cost V 4 bases and J 2 bases, with 12 bases left between them. The CDR3 is CASSSAQTAYEQYF. The CDR3 nucleotides are TGTGCCAGCAGTTCCGCACAGACAGCCTACGAGCAGTACTTC.

This chain uses TRBV10-3 with TRBJ2-3; D may be TRBD1 (5 bases). The CDR3 runs to 15 residues. Trimming shortened V by 0 bases and J by 1 base, and 8 bases separated the two germline ends. The germline CDR1 and CDR2 sequences are ENHRY and SYGVKD. The CDR3 here is CAISESKGRTDTQYF. CDR3 in DNA: TGTGCCATCAGTGAGTCGAAGGGGCGCACAGATACGCAGTATTTT.

This clonotype was seen a handful of times. This chain connects TRBV14 to TRBJ2-1; D might be TRBD2 (6 bases). The V end was cut by 0 bases, the J end by 7 bases, with 13 bases between. The CDR3 spans 15 residues. CDR1 is SGHDN, CDR2 FVKESK, per germline. CDR3 bases: TGTGCCAGCAGCCAAGACGGGAGTTATAGAAATGAGCAGTTCTTC. Residues: CASSQDGSYRNEQFF.

This clonotype was seen once. The chain recombines TRBV12-3 or TRBV12-4 with TRBJ2-3; 8 bases are a match to TRBD2. The CDR3 loop spans 12 amino acids. Unmatched junction bases numbered 2, after V lost 5 bases and J lost 7 bases. The CDR3 sequence is CASSRLANTQYF. The CDR3 DNA follows: TGTGCCAGCAGTCGACTAGCGAATACGCAGTATTTT.

This chain uses TRBV7-2 with TRBJ2-4; D gene ambiguous. Deletions cut 5 bases from V and 10 bases from J, with 15 bases between. Germline V gene lookup returns CDR1 SGHTA and CDR2 FQGNSA. The CDR3 is 13 amino acids. CDR3 DNA sequence: TGTGCCAGCAGCGGTGGACGAATGCGGATTCAGTACTTC. Translated, it gives CASSGGRMRIQYF.

There are a few counts of this clonotype. The V call is TRBV29-1, the J call TRBJ2-3, with 9 bases lining up with TRBD2. This CDR3 is built from 17 residues. Germline CDR1 and CDR2: SQVTM and ANQGSEA. V dropped 4 bases and J dropped 6; count of bases not matched to a gene: 17. This CDR3 reads CSVVGAYLAGVRDTQYF. For the CDR3, the DNA is TGCAGCGTTGTGGGGGCCTACTTAGCGGGGGTCCGCGATACGCAGTATTTT.

The chain is built from TRBV29-1 and TRBJ1-5; D not certain. V lost 5 bases and J lost 3, with 11 bases in between. Germline V gene lookup returns CDR1 SQVTM and CDR2 ANQGSEA. The CDR3 spans 13 residues. The CDR3 DNA sequence: TGCAGCGTTCGGAGAGAGGCCAATCAGCCCCAGCATTTT. Amino acid sequence: CSVRREANQPQHF. The full variable domain, its missing parts supplied by reference TRBV29-1 and TRBJ1-5, is SAVISQKPSRDICQRGTSLTIQCQVDSQVTMMFWYRQQPGQSLTLIATANQGSEATYESGFVIDKFPISRPNLTFSTLTVSNMSPEDSSIYLCSVRREANQPQHFGDGTRLSIL.

CDR3 in DNA: TGTGCCAGCAGCTTAGTTGGCACGGGGGGCACTGAGCAGTTCTTC. Translating gives CASSLVGTGGTEQFF. This chain uses TRBV7-2 with TRBJ2-1; D is perhaps TRBD2 (7 bases). Germline CDR1 SGHTA, CDR2 FQGNSA. V was shortened by 1 base and J by 9 bases, with 16 bases between the two germline ends. The CDR3 is 15 residues long.

Many counts were recorded for this clonotype. The chain has TRBV11-1 and TRBJ2-3; 15 nucleotides line up with TRBD2. J lost 3 bases, V lost 5 bases, and 9 bases had no gene match. The CDR3 totals 18 residues. Per the germline V gene, CDR1 is SGHAT and CDR2 is FQDESV (reference sequence). The CDR3 here is CASSHGLAGGPLTDTQYF. Written as DNA, the CDR3 is TGTGCCAGCAGCCACGGACTAGCGGGGGGGCCTTTAACAGATACGCAGTATTTT. Full variable domain (remainder filled in from reference TRBV11-1 and TRBJ2-3): EAEVAQSPRYKITEKSQAVAFWCDPISGHATLYWYRQILGQGPELLVQFQDESVVDDSQLPKDRFSAERLKGVDSTLKIQPAELGDSAMYLCASSHGLAGGPLTDTQYFGPGTRLTVL.

This clonotype was seen a few times. This chain uses TRBV20-1 with TRBJ2-2; no clear D. Germline V gives CDR1 DFQATT, CDR2 SNEGSKA (reference sequence). Trimming left V 0 bases short and J 0 bases short, with 5 bases between. The CDR3 runs 14 residues. The CDR3 coding sequence is TGCAGTGCTAGAGAACAGCCGAACACCGGGGAGCTGTTTTTT. Its translation: CSAREQPNTGELFF.

This clonotype has only a few counts. V is TRBV5-1 and J is TRBJ1-4, with unresolved D. The CDR3 loop spans 17 amino acids. Trimming left V 0 bases short and J 0 bases short, with 12 bases between. CDR1 SGHRS and CDR2 YFSETQ come from the germline V gene. CDR3 region: CASSLGRRSATNEKLFF. The CDR3 bases are TGCGCCAGCAGCTTGGGTCGCCGGAGTGCAACTAATGAAAAACTGTTTTTT.

This clonotype was picked up a small number of times. The rearrangement links TRBV20-1 to TRBJ2-3; D tentatively reads TRBD1 or TRBD2 (5 bases each). The V and J ends lost 6 bases and 3 bases respectively, with 13 bases between them. The germline gives CDR1 DFQATT, CDR2 SNEGSKA (reference sequence). The CDR3 has 13 residues. The CDR3 sequence is CSASEGWTDTQYF. CDR3 coding DNA: TGCAGTGCCAGCGAGGGGTGGACAGATACGCAGTATTTT.

V gene TRBV27 combines with J gene TRBJ2-5; D not resolved. The CDR3 consists of 14 residues. Germline CDR1 is MNHEY and CDR2 is SMNVEV (reference sequence). Between the trimmed V and J ends, which lost 4 bases and 4 bases, there was a span of 13 bases. As DNA, the CDR3 is TGTGCCAGCAGTTCCTCCGGGTCCTTAGAGACCCAGTACTTC. It encodes CASSSSGSLETQYF.

This clonotype turned up a few times. The chain joins TRBV6-1 to TRBJ2-5; perhaps TRBD1 as D (6 bases). Trimming shortened V by 3 bases and J by 0 bases, and 14 bases separated the two germline ends. The germline CDR1 and CDR2 sequences are MNHNS and SASEGT. There are 16 residues in the CDR3. The CDR3 loop is CASSDRGHKYQETQYF. As DNA, the CDR3 is TGTGCCAGCAGTGACCGGGGACACAAATACCAAGAGACCCAGTACTTC.

This clonotype was seen more than once but under ten times. The chain has TRBV4-3 and TRBJ2-3, with D possibly TRBD2 on 7 matching bases. This CDR3 has 18 residues. Germline V lookup: CDR1 LGHNA, CDR2 YSLEER. Trimming removed 0 bases at V and 0 bases at J, with 16 bases between. The CDR3 coding sequence is TGCGCCAGCAGCCAAGAAGGGGGGGCAGGTGCTAGCACAGATACGCAGTATTTT. Protein sequence: CASSQEGGAGASTDTQYF.

The chain uses TRBV20-1 and TRBJ2-3; D is unclear. The germline CDR1 and CDR2 sequences are DFQATT and SNEGSKA (reference sequence). Between the trimmed V and J ends, which lost 0 bases and 4 bases, there was a span of 14 bases. The CDR3 covers 15 residues. The CDR3 region is CSARDHGTTADTQYF. The CDR3 DNA sequence: TGCAGTGCTAGAGATCACGGAACGACTGCAGATACGCAGTATTTT.

V is TRBV5-1 and J is TRBJ2-1; D is unclear. The CDR3 has 14 amino acids. Germline V lookup: CDR1 SGHRS, CDR2 YFSETQ. Trimming left V 0 bases short and J 2 bases short, with 6 bases between. The DNA for the CDR3 is TGCGCCAGCAGCTTGGGGCAGACCTACAATGAGCAGTTCTTC. It encodes CASSLGQTYNEQFF.

This clonotype has only a few counts. The gene calls are TRBV12-3 or TRBV12-4 and TRBJ1-2; TRBD1 matches at 7 bases. The CDR3 spans 13 residues. The junction had 7 bases not matched to a gene; V was cut back by 5 bases and J by 7 bases. The CDR3 here is CASSVRDRSGYTF. DNA of the CDR3: TGTGCCAGCAGTGTCCGGGACAGAAGTGGCTACACCTTC.

This rearrangement joins TRBV5-5 to TRBJ1-2; D is perhaps TRBD1 (5 bases). Germline V gives CDR1 SGHKS, CDR2 YYEKEE (reference sequence). V was clipped by 4 bases and J by 5 bases, with 18 bases between them. This CDR3 comprises 15 residues. The CDR3 spells CASSRRGGNPYGYTF. The CDR3 DNA follows: TGTGCCAGCAGCCGCCGGGGGGGGAACCCATATGGCTACACCTTC.

The chain links TRBV7-2 to TRBJ1-3, with 9 bases identical to TRBD1. The germline gives CDR1 SGHTA, CDR2 FQGNSA. With 5 bases clipped from V and 0 bases from J, the junction kept 2 bases outside the gene matches. The CDR3 is 15 residues long. CDR3 residues: CASSTTGGSGNTIYF. In DNA, the CDR3 is TGTGCCAGCAGCACGACAGGGGGCTCTGGAAACACCATATATTTT. Based on the CDR3 plus reference TRBV7-2 and TRBJ1-3, the full variable domain is GAGVSQSPSNKVTEKGKDVELRCDPISGHTALYWYRQSLGQGLEFLIYFQGNSAPDKSGLPSDRFSAERTGGSVSTLTIQRTQQEDSAVYLCASSTTGGSGNTIYFGEGSWLTVV.

J is TRBJ2-3 and V is TRBV10-3; D unresolved. Germline CDR1 reads ENHRY; CDR2 reads SYGVKD. This CDR3 has 15 amino acids. Deletions cut 3 bases from V and 5 bases from J, with 15 bases between. CDR3 region: CAISDFPRTGDTQYF. CDR3 coding DNA: TGTGCCATCAGTGATTTCCCAAGAACGGGAGATACGCAGTATTTT.

Turning to this clonotype: This may come from a read error, since a much larger clone is one base off. The J gene is TRBJ1-5, the V gene TRBV10-3; 9 bases align to TRBD1. J was trimmed by 2 bases and V by 7 bases; bases with no gene match: 6. Germline lookup yields CDR1 ENHRY and CDR2 SYGVKD. The CDR3 contains 15 residues. CDR3 bases: TGTGCCATCACCGTGGGGGACAGGGGCAATCAGCCCCAGCATTTT. Amino acids: CAITVGDRGNQPQHF.